The entry below describes one T cell receptor beta chain. Its antigen is currently unknown. The sample is drawn from a study of T-cell reconstitution after alpha-beta-depleted transplantation in children. General observations from the study: There were some patients whose high TCRbeta diversity at day 60 came from surviving recipient T cells and thymic progenitors. Once a year had passed after transplant, T-cell counts and diversity came mostly from newly produced T cells. Two months or so post-transplant, alpha-beta T cells reportedly derived from several hundred expanded graft clones.

The TCRbeta library incorporated unique molecular identifiers. TCRdb redid the calling of the PCR reads with MiXCR, one entry per CDR3 protein. The repertoire includes a few hundred thousand distinct CDR3 sequences, approximately 12% of them detected once, and about 2.2% sits in the top ten. V lost 3 bases, J lost 2 bases, and 6 bases stayed unmatched. Germline values: CDR1 MNHEY, CDR2 SMNVEV (reference sequence). The CDR3 runs 17 residues. The receptor's source is a male patient younger than 18 who had a stem cell transplant for acute myeloid leukemia, so the T cells may come from the graft donor. The sample was PBMCs, mostly from graft donor cells, taken 360 days after TCRalphabeta/CD19-depleted stem cell transplant. The chain couples TRBV27 to TRBJ2-7; 14 bases match TRBD2. CDR3 DNA: TGTGCCAGCAGTTTTAGACTAGCGGGAGGGCCAACCTACGAGCAGTACTTC. It yields the protein CASSFRLAGGPTYEQYF.